The present T cell receptor (beta chain) was sequenced within a study of blood T cell repertoires in COVID-19. Trimming took off 7 bases at V and 3 bases at J, with 12 bases between the two ends. Germline V CDR1 and CDR2: SGHVS, FQNEAQ. CDR3 length: 14 residues. Method: immunoSEQ multiplex PCR; TCRdb's copy keeps in-frame clones and lacks some. Here the sample spans about 260,000 clones, 80% to 90% being singletons. V gene TRBV7-8 combines with J gene TRBJ1-4; possible D gene TRBD1, 5 bases. The TCR originated in a woman between 35 and 50 years old with acute or convalescent COVID-19. Sequencing was done on a sample of peripheral blood. CDR3 nucleotide sequence: TGTGCCAGCAACCCACAGGCTGCTAATGAAAAACTGTTTTTT. Its translation is CASNPQAANEKLFF.